Listed below are T cell receptor beta chains from one sample, sequenced in a study of blood T cell repertoires in COVID-19. The method was immunoSEQ multiplex PCR; TCRdb's version includes in-frame clones alone and lacks a portion of them. The profile shows approximately 240,000 clones, roughly 81% of them singletons. The material sequenced was peripheral blood. Receptors originate from a man aged 45-65 years who had recovered from COVID-19. CDR3s include the opening cysteine and the closing phenylalanine or tryptophan. The D gene is left open where the match is weak. Clone size appears in some rows only: once, few, many, or a class for an expanded clone.

v_call	j_call	d_call	clone_size	cdr3_nt	cdr3_aa
TRBV2	TRBJ1-5	.	once	TGTGCCAGCAGTTACAGGGTGCATCAGCCCCAGCATTTT	CASSYRVHQPQHF
TRBV3-1/TRBV3-2	TRBJ2-1	.	.	TGTGCCAGCAGTAAAGGGGGAGGGCTATACAATGAGCAGTTCTTC	CASSKGGGLYNEQFF
TRBV11-2	TRBJ1-2	TRBD1	few	TGTGCCAGCAGCTTCTACCAGACAGGGTTCGGCTTAGGCTACACCTTC	CASSFYQTGFGLGYTF
TRBV5-1	TRBJ1-2	.	.	TGCGCCAGCAGCTTGGGGCAGGGATCACGCTATGGCTACACCTTC	CASSLGQGSRYGYTF
TRBV28	TRBJ2-5	TRBD2	.	TGTGCCAGCAGTCCTTCGGGACTAGCGGACCCTCGGGAGACCCAGTACTTC	CASSPSGLADPRETQYF
TRBV9	TRBJ1-5	TRBD1	.	TGTGCCAGCAGCGCCGAACAGGGGAATCAGCCCCAGCATTTT	CASSAEQGNQPQHF
TRBV2	TRBJ1-1	.	once	TGTGCCAGCAGTGTAAATGGGCTGATGAACACTGAAGCTTTCTTT	CASSVNGLMNTEAFF
TRBV6-4	TRBJ2-1	TRBD2	.	TGTGCCAGCAGTGATGAGACTAGCGGGAAGAATGAGCAGTTCTTC	CASSDETSGKNEQFF
TRBV5-1	TRBJ2-3	TRBD2	.	TGCGCCAGCAGCTCACTAGCGGGAGGAACAGATACGCAGTATTTT	CASSSLAGGTDTQYF
TRBV28	TRBJ2-3	.	.	TGTGCCAGCAGCGAGAGCGGGCGCGCAACAGATACGCAGTATTTT	CASSESGRATDTQYF
TRBV10-2	TRBJ2-1	.	.	TGCGCCAGCAGAGTCTCACAGGCTACCAATGAGCAGTTCTTC	CASRVSQATNEQFF
TRBV7-2	TRBJ2-3	TRBD1	.	TGTGCCAGCAGCACTCAGGGGGTGGGAACAGATACGCAGTATTTT	CASSTQGVGTDTQYF
TRBV7-7	TRBJ2-2	TRBD2	once	TGTGCCAGCAGCTTAGGGCTAGCGGGAGACACCGGGGAGCTGTTTTTT	CASSLGLAGDTGELFF
TRBV5-1	TRBJ2-7	.	once	TGCGCCAGCAGCGTGGGAACAAACTACGAGCAGTACTTC	CASSVGTNYEQYF
TRBV11-3	TRBJ2-5	TRBD1	.	TGTGCCAGCAGCTTGGGGGACAGGTTCGTTGTCCCCCAGTACTTC	CASSLGDRFVVPQYF
TRBV18	TRBJ1-4	TRBD1	once	TGTGCCAGCTCGGGACAGCTAAATGAAAAACTGTTTTTT	CASSGQLNEKLFF
TRBV12-3/TRBV12-4	TRBJ1-1	.	.	TGTGCCAGCAGCCCACGACAGAACACTGAAGCTTTCTTT	CASSPRQNTEAFF
TRBV6-5	TRBJ1-3	.	.	TGTGCCAGCAGGATACGGGGCTCTGGAAACACCATATATTTT	CASRIRGSGNTIYF
TRBV7-7	TRBJ2-3	TRBD2	once	TGTGCCAGCAGCTCGAGTTGGCGGGAGGAGCTGTATTTT	CASSSSWREELYF
TRBV18	TRBJ2-6	TRBD1	.	TGTGCCAGCTCCGTGACCCAGACAGGGGGAGGATCTGGGGCCAACGTCCTGACTTTC	CASSVTQTGGGSGANVLTF
TRBV27	TRBJ2-5	TRBD1	.	TGTGCCAGGTCCGGGGACAGGGAGGGTCAAGAGACCCAGTACTTC	CARSGDREGQETQYF
TRBV29-1	TRBJ2-3	.	.	TGCAGCGTTAGCGCAGGGTGGACAGATACGCAGTATTTT	CSVSAGWTDTQYF
TRBV6-5	TRBJ2-1	.	.	TGTGCCAGCAGTTACCGGTCGGGAGGGGGCCTGGGGGAGCAGTTCTTC	CASSYRSGGGLGEQFF
TRBV5-1	TRBJ1-2	.	.	TGCGCCAGCAGCTTGGTAGCAGTGAACTATGGCTACACCTTC	CASSLVAVNYGYTF
TRBV3-1/TRBV3-2	TRBJ2-7	.	.	TGTGCCAGCAGCCAAGCTTACGAGCAGTACTTC	CASSQAYEQYF
TRBV27	TRBJ2-1	TRBD2	.	TGTGCCAGCAGTTTAAGACTAGCGGGATGGAATGAGCAGTTCTTC	CASSLRLAGWNEQFF
TRBV19	TRBJ2-2	.	few	TGTGCCAGTAGTATAGTGAGCCTCACCGGGGAGCTGTTTTTT	CASSIVSLTGELFF
TRBV3-1/TRBV3-2	TRBJ2-4	.	.	TGTGCCAGCAGCCAACAGGGTGCCAAAAACATTCAGTACTTC	CASSQQGAKNIQYF
TRBV18	TRBJ2-7	.	.	TGTGCCAGCTCACCACTATCGGCAGCTAGCTCCTACGAGCAGTACTTC	CASSPLSAASSYEQYF
TRBV28	TRBJ1-2	TRBD1	.	TGTGCCAGCCGAGGGACAGGGAGAGCAGGGTATGGCTACACCTTC	CASRGTGRAGYGYTF
TRBV2	TRBJ2-5	TRBD2	.	TGTGCCAGCAGTGGAACTAGCGGGAGACGAGAGACCCAGTACTTC	CASSGTSGRRETQYF
TRBV7-9	TRBJ2-5	TRBD2	.	TGTGCCAGCAGCCCGGGACTAGCGGGAGGGATAGAGACCCAGTACTTC	CASSPGLAGGIETQYF
TRBV29-1	TRBJ2-7	.	.	TGCAGCGTGTCGGAGGGCGGATACGAGCAGTACTTC	CSVSEGGYEQYF
TRBV27	TRBJ2-7	TRBD2	.	TGTGCCAGCAGTTTATTACCAGCGGGGCTGTACGAGCAGTACTTC	CASSLLPAGLYEQYF
TRBV2	TRBJ1-1	TRBD1	once	TGTGCCAGCACCCCAGGGGGCACTGAAGCTTTCTTT	CASTPGGTEAFF
TRBV29-1	TRBJ1-2	TRBD1	.	TGCAGCGGGGGCCGGGGGACAGGCATGAATGGGGAGGAAGCTAACTATGGCTACACCTTC	CSGGRGTGMNGEEANYGYTF
TRBV6-5	TRBJ1-2	TRBD1	once	TGTGCCACGCAAGGGGGCCCCTATGGCTACACCTTC	CATQGGPYGYTF
TRBV3-1/TRBV3-2	TRBJ1-6	TRBD1	.	TGTGCCAGCAGCCCGGCGGGGACAGCCTATTCACCCCTCCACTTT	CASSPAGTAYSPLHF
TRBV5-1	TRBJ2-1	TRBD2	.	TGCGCCAGCACCTTGGGGAGTCTAGCGGTTTACAATGAGCAGTTCTTC	CASTLGSLAVYNEQFF
TRBV27	TRBJ1-1	.	.	TGTGCCAGCAGTTCGCGTACGACAGGGAACACTGAAGCTTTCTTT	CASSSRTTGNTEAFF
TRBV6-1	TRBJ2-7	.	few	TGTGCCAGCAGTGAGGGTGGGACAGCGGAGGGCGAGCAGTACTTC	CASSEGGTAEGEQYF
TRBV28	TRBJ1-2	.	once	TGTGCCAGCAGTTTAAGGAGGCTAGCTAACTATGGCTACACCTTC	CASSLRRLANYGYTF
TRBV28	TRBJ2-2	TRBD2	.	TGTGCCAGCAGCCGCGGCGGGGGTGCCGGGGAGCTGTTTTTT	CASSRGGGAGELFF
TRBV19	TRBJ2-1	.	.	TGTGCCAGTAGTCCAGCCTACAATGAGCAGTTCTTC	CASSPAYNEQFF
TRBV7-2	TRBJ2-7	TRBD2	few	TGTGCCAGCAGCTTGGGGTATGAGGCGGGGGTGTACGAGCAGTACTTC	CASSLGYEAGVYEQYF
TRBV6-6	TRBJ2-1	.	many	TGTGCCAGCAGTTACCCTTACAATGAGCAGTTCTTC	CASSYPYNEQFF
TRBV20-1	TRBJ2-1	.	.	TGCAGTGCTCCACAGAACAATGAGCAGTTCTTC	CSAPQNNEQFF
TRBV28	TRBJ1-1	TRBD1	.	TGTGCCAGCAGTCGTACCGGGACAGGGCTCACTGAAGCTTTCTTT	CASSRTGTGLTEAFF
TRBV15	TRBJ2-1	TRBD2	.	TGTGCCACCAGCAGTGGTTGGGGGAGGGTCTACAATGAGCAGTTCTTC	CATSSGWGRVYNEQFF
TRBV7-8	TRBJ1-4	.	once	TGTGCCAGCAGCTCCCGGGGGGGGATGATTCGAGAAAAACTGTTTTTT	CASSSRGGMIREKLFF
TRBV18	TRBJ2-1	TRBD2	.	TGTGCCAGCTCAAGTGGACTAGCGGGAGTTAATGAGCAGTTCTTC	CASSSGLAGVNEQFF